A single sample is the source of the 22 T cell receptor beta chains below, sequenced in a study of OX40 agonist ivuxolimab in advanced cancers. Clones were read by immunoSEQ multiplex PCR, and TCRdb kept only the in-frame ones, dropping some. This sample has around 72,000 clones, with almost 90% found just once. This specimen consisted of CD4+ or CD8+ T cells sorted from blood, obtained in a trial of the OX40 agonist ivuxolimab. These receptors came from an adult with an advanced solid tumor such as melanoma, head and neck, liver or kidney cancer.

The J gene is TRBJ1-1, the V gene TRBV10-3; D is uncertain. The V end lost 6 bases, the J end lost 0 bases, and 14 bases lay between the germline ends. Per germline, CDR1 ENHRY and CDR2 SYGVKD. The CDR3 contains 15 residues. The CDR3 sequence: CAIRASELMNTEAFF. The DNA for the CDR3 is TGTGCCATCAGGGCCTCCGAGCTGATGAACACTGAAGCTTTCTTT.

The CDR3 DNA reads TGTGCCAGCAGCCAAGGACAGAACTATGGCTACACCTTC. Residues: CASSQGQNYGYTF. V and J are TRBV14 and TRBJ1-2; TRBD1 is a possible D gene (5 bases). V was clipped by 1 base and J by 2 bases, with 5 bases between them. Per germline, CDR1 SGHDN and CDR2 FVKESK. This CDR3 is 13 amino acids long.

This chain connects TRBV5-8 to TRBJ2-7; D ambiguous. CDR3 length: 14 residues. Trimming left V 2 bases short and J 1 base short, with 10 bases between. CDR1 is SGHTS, CDR2 YDEGEE, per germline. CDR3 in DNA: TGTGCCAGCAGCTTAGGCAGGCGATCCTACGAGCAGTACTTC. The encoded protein is CASSLGRRSYEQYF.

The rearrangement joins TRBV18 to TRBJ2-7, with D perhaps given as TRBD1 or TRBD2 (5 bases each). Germline V gives CDR1 KGHSH, CDR2 LQKENI. The V gene lost 2 bases and the J gene lost 4 bases, with 12 bases spanning the gap. This CDR3 has 14 amino acids. CDR3 in DNA: TGTGCCAGCTCACCATGGGACGGGGAATACGAGCAGTACTTC. Amino acids: CASSPWDGEYEQYF.

The chain is built from TRBV6-1 and TRBJ1-2; D gene uncertain. Germline CDR1 and CDR2: MNHNS and SASEGT. The CDR3 has 17 amino acids. V was trimmed by 0 bases and J by 3 bases, leaving 17 bases between them. In DNA, the CDR3 is TGTGCCAGCAGTGAAGCGCTCTCGGGTCGTAGGGACTATGGCTACACCTTC. Translated: CASSEALSGRRDYGYTF.

The chain carries TRBV5-4 and TRBJ2-1, with 8 bases that match TRBD2. J was trimmed by 8 bases and V by 6 bases; bases with no gene match: 16. The CDR3 runs to 16 residues. Germline CDR1 is SGHNT and CDR2 is YYREEE (reference sequence). The CDR3 nucleotides read TGTGCCAGCAACGAAGGGTCCAGCGGGAGAGTGGATGAGCAGTTCTTC. It is translated as CASNEGSSGRVDEQFF.

The chain uses TRBV2 and TRBJ1-5; a possible D gene is TRBD1 (6 bases). V shed 4 bases and J shed 1 base, with 8 bases lying between them. This CDR3 comprises 14 residues. Germline values: CDR1 SNHLY, CDR2 FYNNEI. CDR3 sequence: CASSAQGSNQPQHF. CDR3 DNA sequence: TGTGCCAGCAGTGCACAGGGAAGCAATCAGCCCCAGCATTTT.

The chain recombines TRBV18 with TRBJ1-2, with D unclear. With 0 bases removed from V and 1 base from J, the gap between germline ends came to 9 bases. The CDR3 length is 15 residues. CDR1 and CDR2 (germline): KGHSH, LQKENI. The CDR3 spells CASSPPPQINYGYTF. In DNA, the CDR3 is TGTGCCAGCTCACCACCACCGCAAATTAACTATGGCTACACCTTC.

The chain links TRBV6-6 to TRBJ2-7; D uncertain. Per germline, CDR1 MNHNY and CDR2 SVGAGI (reference sequence). Trimming cost V 6 bases and J 1 base, with 16 bases left between them. This CDR3 spans 15 amino acids. This CDR3 reads CASSLARNPSYEQYF. In nucleotides, the CDR3 is TGTGCCAGCAGCCTCGCCCGTAACCCATCCTACGAGCAGTACTTC.

This clone was seen more than once but under ten times. V usage is TRBV7-9 and J usage is TRBJ2-3; 8 positions agree with TRBD2. The junction had 9 bases not matched to a gene; V was cut back by 5 bases and J by 2 bases. Germline V gives CDR1 SEHNR, CDR2 FQNEAQ (reference sequence). CDR3 size: 16 residues. The CDR3 bases are TGTGCCAGCAGCCCCTCGAACGGGGGGGCCACAGATACGCAGTATTTT. Its protein is CASSPSNGGATDTQYF.

This chain links TRBV7-3 with TRBJ2-3; D perhaps matches TRBD1 (5 bases). The V and J ends lost 5 bases and 1 base respectively, with 16 bases between them. In germline, CDR1 is SGHTA, CDR2 FQGTGA. The CDR3 is 16 amino acids. The CDR3 nucleotides read TGTGCCAGCAGCACAGGTCTCCAACCTGGCACAGATACGCAGTATTTT. The encoded protein is CASSTGLQPGTDTQYF.

CDR3 coding DNA: TGCGCCAGCAGCTTGGGGGCAGCCTCCTACAATGAGCAGTTCTTC. As protein: CASSLGAASYNEQFF. The chain recombines TRBV5-1 with TRBJ2-1; no reliable D call. V was pared by 0 bases and J by 0 bases, with 7 bases between. Looked up from germline, CDR1 is SGHRS and CDR2 is YFSETQ. CDR3 length equals 15 residues.

V gene TRBV2 combines with J gene TRBJ2-7; tentative D call: TRBD1 (6 bases). Trimming removed 10 bases at V and 0 bases at J, with 10 bases between. Germline CDR1 is SNHLY and CDR2 is FYNNEI. The CDR3 covers 12 residues. CDR3 amino acids: CATRTDSYEQYF. The CDR3 coding sequence is TGTGCCACGCGGACAGACTCCTACGAGCAGTACTTC.

This chain uses TRBV18 with TRBJ1-1; D is ambiguous. This CDR3 has 12 amino acids. Per the germline V gene, CDR1 is KGHSH and CDR2 is LQKENI. The V end lost 1 base, the J end lost 7 bases, and 7 bases lay between the germline ends. This CDR3 is CASSPRGVEAFF. CDR3 nucleotides: TGTGCCAGCTCACCACGTGGAGTTGAAGCTTTCTTT.

The gene calls are TRBV10-3 and TRBJ1-1; 8 positions match TRBD1. The CDR3 runs 13 residues. Germline V gives CDR1 ENHRY, CDR2 SYGVKD. V lost 7 bases to trimming and J lost 2 bases; unmatched junction nucleotides: 3. CDR3: CAINGQGNTEAFF. CDR3 bases: TGTGCCATCAATGGACAGGGAAACACTGAAGCTTTCTTT.

The chain recombines TRBV11-3 with TRBJ2-1, with 9 bases aligning to TRBD2. The CDR3 loop spans 18 amino acids. V was clipped by 0 bases and J by 4 bases; unmatched bases: 10. CDR1 is SGHNT, CDR2 YENEEA, per germline. CDR3 amino acids: CASSLDRPSGRLYNEQFF. The CDR3 nucleotides are TGTGCCAGCAGCTTAGATCGCCCCAGCGGGAGGTTGTACAATGAGCAGTTCTTC.

The chain combines TRBV2 with TRBJ1-5; no clear D. The CDR3 is made up of 14 amino acids. V shed 8 bases and J shed 0 bases, with 11 bases lying between them. Per the germline V gene, CDR1 is SNHLY and CDR2 is FYNNEI. The CDR3 loop is CASWRGLSNQPQHF. In nucleotides, the CDR3 is TGTGCCAGCTGGCGGGGTCTTAGCAATCAGCCCCAGCATTTT.

The chain joins TRBV18 to TRBJ2-5; no clear D gene. The better agreement between TRBJ2-7 and the DNA end casts doubt on the J call. CDR1 is KGHSH and CDR2 is LQKENI in the germline V gene. This CDR3 spans 12 amino acids. CDR3 protein: CASSPSSYEQYF. As DNA, the CDR3 is TGTGCCAGCTCCCCGAGCTCCTACGAGCAGTACTTC.

CDR3 region: CASSQVGVHTEAFF. Here the CDR3 DNA reads TGTGCCAGCAGCCAAGTCGGGGTACACACTGAAGCTTTCTTT. The V gene is TRBV14, the J gene TRBJ1-1; unclear D gene. Trimming pared 1 base from V and 3 bases from J, leaving 9 bases between. Germline V lookup: CDR1 SGHDN, CDR2 FVKESK. This CDR3 is 14 amino acids long.

The gene calls are TRBV19 and TRBJ2-1; 11 bases are shared with TRBD1. V dropped 6 bases and J dropped 0; count of bases not matched to a gene: 1. CDR3 length: 15 residues. CDR1 and CDR2 from the germline V gene are LNHDA and SQIVND (reference sequence). DNA of the CDR3: TGTGCCAGTAGCGGGACAGGGGGCTCCTACAATGAGCAGTTCTTC. Residues: CASSGTGGSYNEQFF.

On this clone itself: The sample contains more than one DNA sequence encoding this CDR3. The chain employs TRBV2 and TRBJ1-3; the D gene is possibly TRBD1 (6 bases). The CDR3 loop spans 15 amino acids. Trimming stripped 5 bases from V and 4 bases from J, with 15 bases between. Germline CDR1 and CDR2: SNHLY and FYNNEI. Here the CDR3 reads CASSSGQRSGNTIYF. The CDR3 DNA is TGTGCCAGCAGTTCTGGACAGAGGTCGGGAAACACCATATATTTT.

J is TRBJ2-7 and V is TRBV28, with a tentative D call TRBD2 (6 bases). CDR3 length: 14 amino acids. The V and J ends lost 10 bases and 0 bases respectively, with 16 bases between them. Germline lookup yields CDR1 MDHEN and CDR2 SYDVKM. The CDR3 loop reads CAIRPGGGSYEQYF. The CDR3 DNA follows: TGTGCCATCCGCCCCGGGGGAGGCTCCTACGAGCAGTACTTC.